This TCR beta chain stems from a study of cytomegalovirus exposure and HLA in healthy donors. Only in-frame clones appear in the TCRdb table, and some are missing; sequencing was by immunoSEQ multiplex PCR. The sample contains more than 300,000 clones, about nine tenths of which appear only once. With V trimmed by 4 bases and J by 1 base, 7 bases remained unmatched. This CDR3 spans 16 amino acids. Germline lookup yields CDR1 MDHEN and CDR2 SYDVKM. The TCR comes from a woman younger than 30 in good health and CMV-seronegative. Sequenced sample: PBMCs. This chain joins TRBV28 and TRBJ2-4; TRBD1 agrees at 7 bases. CDR3: CASSYTGERAKNIQYF. The DNA for the CDR3 is TGTGCCAGCAGTTACACAGGGGAGAGGGCCAAAAACATTCAGTACTTC.